This T cell receptor beta chain was sequenced during a study of CD8+ T cells in alopecia areata. Following extraction, RNA underwent reverse transcription to cDNA, which served as the sequencing template. Some clones are missing from TCRdb's copy, which holds only in-frame ones; the method was immunoSEQ multiplex PCR. Of approximately 30,000 clones listed, less than 65% are singletons. The source material was NKG2D-high CD8+ T cells sorted from blood. This receptor was obtained from a human donor with alopecia areata.

The CDR3 DNA sequence: TGTGCCAGCAGTTTTCTCGGGACACTCGGCAATCAGCCCCAGCATTTT. It encodes CASSFLGTLGNQPQHF. The J gene is TRBJ1-5, the V gene TRBV28, with D tentatively TRBD1 (6 bases). V lost 3 bases to trimming and J lost 2 bases, with 14 bases between them. Germline CDR1 is MDHEN and CDR2 is SYDVKM. This CDR3 contains 16 residues.